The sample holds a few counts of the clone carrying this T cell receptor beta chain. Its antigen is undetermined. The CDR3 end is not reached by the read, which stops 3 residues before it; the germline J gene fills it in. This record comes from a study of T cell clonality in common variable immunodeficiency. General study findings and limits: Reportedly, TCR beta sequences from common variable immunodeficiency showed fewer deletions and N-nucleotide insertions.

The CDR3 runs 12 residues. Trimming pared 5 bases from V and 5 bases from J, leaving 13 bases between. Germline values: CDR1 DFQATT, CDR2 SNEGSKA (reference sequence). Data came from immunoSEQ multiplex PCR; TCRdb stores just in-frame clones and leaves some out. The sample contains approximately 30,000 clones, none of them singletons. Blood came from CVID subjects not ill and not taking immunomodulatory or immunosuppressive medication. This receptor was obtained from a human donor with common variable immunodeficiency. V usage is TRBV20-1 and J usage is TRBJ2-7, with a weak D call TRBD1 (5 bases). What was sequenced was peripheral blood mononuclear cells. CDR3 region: CSAAEQGDEQYF. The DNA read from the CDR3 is TGCAGTGCTGCTGAGCAAGGGGACGAG.